A single sample gave rise to the 2 T cell receptor beta chains below, sequenced in a study of CD8 T cells in Susac syndrome. cDNA came from around 0.5 to 1 ug RNA primed by random hexamers. A single record per CDR3 protein comes from TCRdb applying MiXCR to the immunoSEQ multiplex PCR reads. The sample lists fewer than 200,000 distinct CDR3 sequences; roughly nine tenths were seen once. Input material: CD4+ T cells from PBMCs. The receptors here all came from a human donor with Susac syndrome.

This chain links TRBV12-3 or TRBV12-4 with TRBJ2-1; 10 positions agree with TRBD2. V lost 3 bases, J lost 7 bases, and 9 bases stayed unmatched. The CDR3 has 16 residues. In DNA, the CDR3 is TGTGCCAGCAGTTTCGGAGCGGGAGGGCCGAGTAATGAGCAGTTCTTC. It translates to CASSFGAGGPSNEQFF.

The rearrangement joins TRBV5-8 to TRBJ2-7; TRBD2 matches at 12 bases. Germline V gene sequence: CDR1 SGHTS, CDR2 YDEGEE. The V gene end was trimmed by 2 bases and the J gene end by 5 bases; junction bases not matched to a gene: 5. This CDR3 has 15 residues. CDR3 sequence: CASSFLRLAGDEQYF. The CDR3, as DNA: TGTGCCAGCAGCTTCCTGCGACTAGCGGGAGACGAGCAGTACTTC. Complete variable domain (other parts from reference TRBV5-8 and TRBJ2-7): EAGVTQSPTHLIKTRGQQATLRCSPISGHTSVYWYQQALGLGLQFLLWYDEGEERNRGNFPPRFSGRQFPNYSSELNVNALELEDSALYLCASSFLRLAGDEQYFGPGTRLTVT.